The rows below give T cell receptor beta chains drawn from one sample of a study of cytomegalovirus exposure and HLA in healthy donors. Libraries were prepared by immunoSEQ multiplex PCR; TCRdb keeps only in-frame clonotypes and omits some of them. This table has some 41,000 clones, roughly half appearing once. The sequencing input was PBMCs. These receptors all come from a man in his 60s in good health and CMV-seronegative. The CDR3 runs from the conserved cysteine through the conserved F or W. D genes are given only for firm matches. Clone size is shown for a subset of rows, as once, few, many or a class of expanded clone.

CDR3nt: TGTGCCAGCAGTCCTAAGGGACTAGCGGAGACCCAGTACTTC
CDR3aa: CASSPKGLAETQYF
abundance: few
j_gene: TRBJ2-5
v_gene: TRBV6-5
d_gene: TRBD2

CDR3nt: TGTGCCAGCAGGAGGGACAGGAACGTCTACGAGCAGTACTTC
CDR3aa: CASRRDRNVYEQYF
abundance: few
j_gene: TRBJ2-7
v_gene: TRBV6-5
d_gene: TRBD1

CDR3nt: TGCGCCAGCAGCTTGGTAGGGGGTAGCAATCAGCCCCAGCATTTT
CDR3aa: CASSLVGGSNQPQHF
abundance: -
j_gene: TRBJ1-5
v_gene: TRBV5-1
d_gene: -

CDR3nt: TGTGCCAGCAGTGGAAGGACAGGGAACTATGGCTACACCTTC
CDR3aa: CASSGRTGNYGYTF
abundance: -
j_gene: TRBJ1-2
v_gene: TRBV6-1
d_gene: TRBD1

CDR3nt: TGTGCCAGCAGCTTATCTCAGGGGGGCACTGAAGCTTTCTTT
CDR3aa: CASSLSQGGTEAFF
abundance: -
j_gene: TRBJ1-1
v_gene: TRBV7-9
d_gene: TRBD1

CDR3nt: TGTGCCAGCAGCTTATCAGGACTAGCGGGAGGTGTCAATGAGCAGTTCTTC
CDR3aa: CASSLSGLAGGVNEQFF
abundance: few
j_gene: TRBJ2-1
v_gene: TRBV7-2
d_gene: TRBD2

CDR3nt: TGTGCCAGCAGTCCCGGAGGAGCAACTAATGAAAAACTGTTTTTT
CDR3aa: CASSPGGATNEKLFF
abundance: -
j_gene: TRBJ1-4
v_gene: TRBV5-4
d_gene: -

CDR3nt: TGCGCCAGCAGCTTGGCCGCGACAGGGGGTTTCAATGAGCAGTTCTTC
CDR3aa: CASSLAATGGFNEQFF
abundance: -
j_gene: TRBJ2-1
v_gene: TRBV5-1
d_gene: TRBD1

CDR3nt: TGTGCCAGCAGCTTAGCGGGGAGACAGGGAGGACATGGCTACACCTTC
CDR3aa: CASSLAGRQGGHGYTF
abundance: -
j_gene: TRBJ1-2
v_gene: TRBV7-8
d_gene: TRBD1

CDR3nt: TGTGCCAGCAGCTTGGGGGGTCCGACCGGGGAGCTGTTTTTT
CDR3aa: CASSLGGPTGELFF
abundance: -
j_gene: TRBJ2-2
v_gene: TRBV7-2
d_gene: -

CDR3nt: TGTGCCAGCAGTCTACAGGGCTCTGGAAACACCATATATTTT
CDR3aa: CASSLQGSGNTIYF
abundance: -
j_gene: TRBJ1-3
v_gene: TRBV27
d_gene: -

CDR3nt: TGTGCCAGCAGCTTAGAGGGCACTAGCGGAATGTACTTC
CDR3aa: CASSLEGTSGMYF
abundance: few
j_gene: TRBJ2-7
v_gene: TRBV7-9
d_gene: TRBD2

CDR3nt: TGTGCCAGCAGTGACCGGGGACTAGCGGGAAGAGAGACCCAGTACTTC
CDR3aa: CASSDRGLAGRETQYF
abundance: -
j_gene: TRBJ2-5
v_gene: TRBV2
d_gene: TRBD2

CDR3nt: TGTGCCAGCAGCAACCCACGGGACAGGGCCCACCTAGTGTACAATGAGCAGTTCTTC
CDR3aa: CASSNPRDRAHLVYNEQFF
abundance: -
j_gene: TRBJ2-1
v_gene: TRBV21-1
d_gene: -

CDR3nt: TGTGCCAGCAGCTCAGGACTAGCGCTCCAGTTCTTC
CDR3aa: CASSSGLALQFF
abundance: -
j_gene: TRBJ2-1
v_gene: TRBV7-2
d_gene: TRBD2

CDR3nt: TGTGCCTGGAATTCTGCCGGTAGCAATCAGCCCCAGCATTTT
CDR3aa: CAWNSAGSNQPQHF
abundance: -
j_gene: TRBJ1-5
v_gene: TRBV30
d_gene: -

CDR3nt: TGTGCCAGCAGTTACCGGGGAGAGGAGGGTGGCTACACCTTC
CDR3aa: CASSYRGEEGGYTF
abundance: -
j_gene: TRBJ1-2
v_gene: TRBV6-5
d_gene: -

CDR3nt: TGTGCCAGCACCACCTGGTCGGGACTATACGAGCAGTACTTC
CDR3aa: CASTTWSGLYEQYF
abundance: few
j_gene: TRBJ2-7
v_gene: TRBV5-6
d_gene: TRBD2

CDR3nt: TGTGCCAGCAGCTTGGCAGGGGGCAATCAGCCCCAGCATTTT
CDR3aa: CASSLAGGNQPQHF
abundance: few
j_gene: TRBJ1-5
v_gene: TRBV5-4
d_gene: -

CDR3nt: TGCAGCGTTACGACAGGGGCCTACGAGCAGTACTTC
CDR3aa: CSVTTGAYEQYF
abundance: few
j_gene: TRBJ2-7
v_gene: TRBV29-1
d_gene: TRBD1

CDR3nt: TGTGCCACCAGCAGAGATCCTGGTAGGCCCCAGCATTTT
CDR3aa: CATSRDPGRPQHF
abundance: few
j_gene: TRBJ1-5
v_gene: TRBV15
d_gene: -

CDR3nt: TGTGCCATCAGGAGGACTAGCGGGGACAATGAGCAGTTCTTC
CDR3aa: CAIRRTSGDNEQFF
abundance: few
j_gene: TRBJ2-1
v_gene: TRBV10-3
d_gene: TRBD2

CDR3nt: TGTGCCAGCAGCCCGATGGGGAGGAACACTGAAGCTTTCTTT
CDR3aa: CASSPMGRNTEAFF
abundance: few
j_gene: TRBJ1-1
v_gene: TRBV7-6
d_gene: -

CDR3nt: TGTGCCAGCAGCTTAGATGGGGGCCCTGAAGCTTTCTTT
CDR3aa: CASSLDGGPEAFF
abundance: -
j_gene: TRBJ1-1
v_gene: TRBV11-2
d_gene: -

CDR3nt: TGCGCCAGCATGATTACAGGGGGCACTGAAGCTTTCTTT
CDR3aa: CASMITGGTEAFF
abundance: -
j_gene: TRBJ1-1
v_gene: TRBV5-1
d_gene: TRBD1

CDR3nt: TGCAGCGTTAACAGGGGGCCGACTGAAGCTTTCTTT
CDR3aa: CSVNRGPTEAFF
abundance: -
j_gene: TRBJ1-1
v_gene: TRBV29-1
d_gene: TRBD1

CDR3nt: TGTGCCAGCAGTGAAACGGCACTCCTCGGGGACTATGGCTACACCTTC
CDR3aa: CASSETALLGDYGYTF
abundance: -
j_gene: TRBJ1-2
v_gene: TRBV2
d_gene: -

CDR3nt: TGTGCCAGCAGCCCTACAATAGCGGGAGGCCGTCCCGAGCAGTACTTC
CDR3aa: CASSPTIAGGRPEQYF
abundance: few
j_gene: TRBJ2-7
v_gene: TRBV7-9
d_gene: TRBD2

CDR3nt: TGCAGCGTAGGACAGGGGGCCCTCGGCTCCTACGAGCAGTACTTC
CDR3aa: CSVGQGALGSYEQYF
abundance: -
j_gene: TRBJ2-7
v_gene: TRBV29-1
d_gene: TRBD1

CDR3nt: TGTGCCAGCGGACCCGGGACTAGGACCTACAATGAGCAGTTCTTC
CDR3aa: CASGPGTRTYNEQFF
abundance: -
j_gene: TRBJ2-1
v_gene: TRBV5-4
d_gene: TRBD2

CDR3nt: TGTGCCATCAGTGAATCGGGGTTTGAAGCTTTCTTT
CDR3aa: CAISESGFEAFF
abundance: -
j_gene: TRBJ1-1
v_gene: TRBV10-3
d_gene: -

CDR3nt: TGTGCCAGCACCCCTTTCAGGGGAGGCACAGATACGCAGTATTTT
CDR3aa: CASTPFRGGTDTQYF
abundance: few
j_gene: TRBJ2-3
v_gene: TRBV5-8
d_gene: -

CDR3nt: TGTGCCAGCGGGGGGGTCAGAAACTTTATTCCCCTTAACTATGGCTACACCTTC
CDR3aa: CASGGVRNFIPLNYGYTF
abundance: -
j_gene: TRBJ1-2
v_gene: TRBV2
d_gene: -

CDR3nt: TGTGCCAGCAGCTTAGGGGCACCGGGAATTACAGATACGCAGTATTTT
CDR3aa: CASSLGAPGITDTQYF
abundance: -
j_gene: TRBJ2-3
v_gene: TRBV7-2
d_gene: -

CDR3nt: TGTGCCAGCAGCGCCCTCCTAGCGGGAGGGGACAATGAGCAGTTCTTC
CDR3aa: CASSALLAGGDNEQFF
abundance: -
j_gene: TRBJ2-1
v_gene: TRBV9
d_gene: TRBD2

CDR3nt: TGTGCCTGGAGGAGGGCGGGAGGGCCAGTGCCAGATACGCAGTATTTT
CDR3aa: CAWRRAGGPVPDTQYF
abundance: -
j_gene: TRBJ2-3
v_gene: TRBV30
d_gene: TRBD2

CDR3nt: TGTGCCAGCAGCTCCCGACTAGGCGGAGGGCGGGAGACCCAGTACTTC
CDR3aa: CASSSRLGGGRETQYF
abundance: -
j_gene: TRBJ2-5
v_gene: TRBV7-9
d_gene: -

CDR3nt: TGTGCCTGGAGTCGAGTTGGAAACACCATATATTTT
CDR3aa: CAWSRVGNTIYF
abundance: few
j_gene: TRBJ1-3
v_gene: TRBV30
d_gene: -

CDR3nt: TGTGCCAGCAGCTTAGACCTACAGGGAGCTCTAGCCAAAAACATTCAGTACTTC
CDR3aa: CASSLDLQGALAKNIQYF
abundance: -
j_gene: TRBJ2-4
v_gene: TRBV11-2
d_gene: -

CDR3nt: TGTGCCAGCAGTGAATTGGGCAGTTTGAACACTGAAGCTTTCTTT
CDR3aa: CASSELGSLNTEAFF
abundance: -
j_gene: TRBJ1-1
v_gene: TRBV25-1
d_gene: -

CDR3nt: TGTGCCAGCAGGCTGACTCGTTTAGGAGGGGAGCAGTTCTTC
CDR3aa: CASRLTRLGGEQFF
abundance: once
j_gene: TRBJ2-1
v_gene: TRBV2
d_gene: -

CDR3nt: TGCGCCAGCAGCCGATACCTTTCGGGTGAAAAACTGTTTTTT
CDR3aa: CASSRYLSGEKLFF
abundance: -
j_gene: TRBJ1-4
v_gene: TRBV5-1
d_gene: -

CDR3nt: TGTGCCAGCAGCCATGGAGGGTCGCAAGAGACCCAGTACTTC
CDR3aa: CASSHGGSQETQYF
abundance: -
j_gene: TRBJ2-5
v_gene: TRBV11-2
d_gene: -

CDR3nt: TGTGCCAGCAGTGAATCCGGCAGGGGCACTGAAGCTTTCTTT
CDR3aa: CASSESGRGTEAFF
abundance: -
j_gene: TRBJ1-1
v_gene: TRBV6-1
d_gene: -

CDR3nt: TGTGCCAGCGCCGTGGGGGAGGCCACCTACAATGAGCAGTTCTTC
CDR3aa: CASAVGEATYNEQFF
abundance: -
j_gene: TRBJ2-1
v_gene: TRBV27
d_gene: -

CDR3nt: TGTGCCAGCAGCCCTGTAGCGGGGCCTGGGAATGAGCAGTTCTTC
CDR3aa: CASSPVAGPGNEQFF
abundance: -
j_gene: TRBJ2-1
v_gene: TRBV14
d_gene: TRBD2

CDR3nt: TGTGCCAGCAGTTTATTAGCGGGAGAGAACGAGCAGTACTTC
CDR3aa: CASSLLAGENEQYF
abundance: -
j_gene: TRBJ2-7
v_gene: TRBV6-5
d_gene: TRBD2

CDR3nt: TGCGCCAGCAGCCACCGGACTGGATGGGGAGGTGAGCAGTACTTC
CDR3aa: CASSHRTGWGGEQYF
abundance: -
j_gene: TRBJ2-7
v_gene: TRBV5-1
d_gene: -

CDR3nt: TGTGCCAGCAGCTCGTCGAGTAGCGGGAGGAACGAGCAGTACTTC
CDR3aa: CASSSSSSGRNEQYF
abundance: -
j_gene: TRBJ2-7
v_gene: TRBV7-9
d_gene: TRBD2

CDR3nt: TGCAGCGCCGCCGGGACAGCAAACACTGAAGCTTTCTTT
CDR3aa: CSAAGTANTEAFF
abundance: -
j_gene: TRBJ1-1
v_gene: TRBV29-1
d_gene: TRBD1

CDR3nt: TGTGCCAGCAGTCGAGAGACTAGCGGGAGCCGGGATACGCAGTATTTT
CDR3aa: CASSRETSGSRDTQYF
abundance: -
j_gene: TRBJ2-3
v_gene: TRBV7-6
d_gene: TRBD2